This TCR beta chain comes out of a study of chemoradiotherapy in HPV16-positive cancers (dated by TCRdb to 2021 to 2024). Notes on the research overall: Candidate HPV-specific T-cell clones and common TCR motifs were defined through functional T-cell assays on cells from a couple of HPV16-positive patients. The study set out to ask whether T-cell immunity against the HPV oncoproteins E6 and E7 changes over the course of chemoradiotherapy and whether that immunity affects survival. TCR repertoires from more than 70 patients with HPV-related cancers were then used to track the candidate HPV-specific TCRs and motifs. Beyond this particular receptor, the publication reports: Improved recurrence-free survival in HPV16-positive patients was associated with expansion of HPV-responsive T cells during chemoradiotherapy. The survival association was reported for HPV16-positive patients, and the functional definition of HPV-specific T cells was derived from only a couple of HPV16-positive patients. Expansion of candidate HPV-specific clones and E7-related TCR motifs was observed in the tumor microenvironment during treatment, whereas no such expansion was observed for non-HPV-specific T cells.

Repertoires were sampled repeatedly over the course of chemoradiotherapy, so clonal expansion could be followed in the tumor microenvironment. Libraries were built with the immunoSEQ multiplex PCR assay. In TCRdb, the immuneACCESS table is reduced to in-frame sequences with V and J assigned. These tables do not hold every clone; where another copy was compared, an unresolved V gene accounts for under half, and the others remain unexplained. This sample has approximately 3,100 clones in its table, and roughly four fifths of those were observed once. The leading ten clones occupy approximately 3% of the sample. The CDR3 has 11 amino acids, counting the end cysteine and phenylalanine. The kept DNA is CDR3 alone, 33 bases in frame from the first base. Trimming costs V 2 bases and J 8 bases, and their ends lie 7 bases apart. Looking up the germline V gene yields CDR1 SGHDT and CDR2 YYEEEE. A remark on this clone: Its antigen is not yet known. No much larger clone exists at a distance of one base, and base qualities are not known.

The sequence derives from a human donor with HPV-associated anogenital cancer. The chain employs TRBV5-6 and TRBJ1-1, with the D gene uncertain. The sample consisted of tumor tissue, taken from a patient who underwent chemoradiotherapy. The CDR3 has the sequence CASSFGREAFF. In nucleotides, the sequence is TGTGCCAGCAGCTTTGGGAGGGAAGCTTTCTTT.